These T cell receptor beta chains were read from a single sample in a study of patients and donors after allogeneic stem cell transplantation. TCRdb independently ran MiXCR on the RT-PCR reads; one entry per CDR3 protein. This repertoire shows approximately 200,000 distinct CDR3 sequences, roughly 14% found once; its top ten account for approximately 10%. The sample was blood, either unsorted or a sorted T cell fraction (not recorded which). Receptors were obtained from a human donor who was either an allogeneic HSCT recipient or a stem cell or donor lymphocyte infusion donor (not recorded which). It is not recorded whose cells these are; they may come from a transplant donor. Both conserved end residues are part of each CDR3. A D gene is named only where the DNA matches it firmly. Some rows mark clone size as missing; the rest say once, few, many or name a class of expanded clone.

clone size	V gene	D gene	J gene	CDR3 length	CDR3 protein	CDR3 DNA
.	TRBV2	.	TRBJ1-5	13	CASSGAATGPQHF	TGTGCCAGCAGTGGGGCAGCCACGGGGCCCCAGCATTTT
few	TRBV12-3/TRBV12-4	TRBD1	TRBJ1-2	13	CASSLQGADGYTF	TGTGCCAGCAGCCTACAGGGGGCTGATGGCTACACCTTC
many	TRBV7-3	TRBD2	TRBJ2-1	18	CASSLKGTGLAANNEQFF	TGTGCCAGCAGCTTAAAAGGCACTGGGCTAGCGGCCAACAATGAGCAGTTCTTC
.	TRBV21-1	.	TRBJ2-7	15	CASSKVTTGDYEQYF	TGTGCCAGCAGCAAGGTGACTACGGGAGATTACGAGCAGTACTTC
few	TRBV3-1	.	TRBJ1-1	13	CASRTGESTEAFF	TGTGCCAGCAGGACGGGGGAGAGCACTGAAGCTTTCTTT
few	TRBV6-1	.	TRBJ1-1	15	CASSEPVGRALEAFF	TGTGCCAGCAGTGAACCTGTTGGCAGGGCGCTTGAAGCTTTCTTT
many	TRBV7-9	.	TRBJ2-7	13	CASGPDGLYEQYF	TGTGCCAGCGGACCGGACGGTCTCTACGAGCAGTACTTC
many	TRBV19	TRBD2	TRBJ2-7	14	CASSISSGAYEQYF	TGTGCCAGTAGTATAAGTAGCGGGGCCTACGAGCAGTACTTC
.	TRBV27	TRBD2	TRBJ2-1	16	CASSSYTSGKYNEQFF	TGTGCCAGCAGTTCATATACTAGCGGGAAATACAATGAGCAGTTCTTC
.	TRBV7-7	.	TRBJ2-1	12	CASSSTGYEQFF	TGTGCTAGCAGCTCCACAGGGTATGAGCAGTTCTTC
many	TRBV9	TRBD2	TRBJ2-1	18	CASSVDAGGRSLYNEQFF	TGTGCCAGCAGCGTAGATGCGGGGGGCAGGAGCCTTTACAATGAGCAGTTCTTC
few	TRBV2	.	TRBJ2-1	17	CASSEVPTVSSYNEQFF	TGTGCCAGCAGTGAAGTCCCGACTGTGAGCTCCTACAATGAGCAGTTCTTC
few	TRBV7-9	TRBD1	TRBJ1-1	15	CASSLDRGKNTEAFF	TGTGCCAGCAGCCTCGACAGGGGCAAGAACACTGAAGCTTTCTTT
few	TRBV7-9	.	TRBJ1-2	14	CASTQEAAGHGYTF	TGTGCCAGCACCCAAGAAGCCGCGGGGCACGGCTACACCTTC
many	TRBV11-2	.	TRBJ2-6	17	CASSLEFRGLGANVLTF	TGTGCCAGCAGCTTAGAATTTCGGGGGCTTGGGGCCAACGTCCTGACTTTC
few	TRBV5-1	.	TRBJ2-7	14	CASSLEGWRNEQYF	TGCGCCAGCAGCTTGGAAGGGTGGAGGAACGAGCAGTACTTC
few	TRBV5-1	TRBD1	TRBJ1-2	14	CASSATGGNYGYTF	TGCGCCAGCAGTGCGACAGGGGGCAACTATGGCTACACCTTC
.	TRBV20-1	TRBD1	TRBJ2-5	15	CSAFPGQGLKETQYF	TGCAGTGCTTTCCCGGGACAGGGGCTGAAAGAGACCCAGTACTTC
few	TRBV14	.	TRBJ1-1	14	CASSQPPENTEAFF	TGTGCCAGCAGCCAACCACCGGAGAACACTGAAGCTTTCTTT
.	TRBV3-1	.	TRBJ1-2	15	CASTNRRGGRNGYTF	TGTGCCAGCACCAACCGACGGGGGGGTAGAAATGGCTACACCTTC
many	TRBV5-1	.	TRBJ1-3	14	CASSLAGSGNTIYF	TGCGCCAGCAGCTTGGCAGGGTCCGGAAACACCATATATTTT
.	TRBV6-2/TRBV6-3	.	TRBJ2-3	12	CASSYRWDTQYF	TGTGCCAGCAGTTACCGCTGGGATACGCAGTATTTT
few	TRBV6-4	.	TRBJ2-5	14	CASSFGRHQETQYF	TGTGCCAGCAGTTTCGGACGGCACCAAGAGACCCAGTACTTC
few	TRBV11-2	TRBD2	TRBJ2-2	20	CASTLSKVPTSGSDTGELFF	TGTGCCAGCACCTTATCAAAGGTCCCTACTAGCGGGAGTGACACCGGGGAGCTGTTTTTT
.	TRBV5-4	.	TRBJ1-2	15	CASSLDLVQSYGYTF	TGTGCCAGCAGCTTGGATCTCGTACAGTCGTATGGCTACACCTTC
.	TRBV13	.	TRBJ1-4	14	CASSVRAGNEKLFF	TGTGCCAGCAGCGTCAGGGCTGGTAATGAAAAACTGTTTTTT
many	TRBV2	TRBD1	TRBJ1-2	14	CASSGAGTAYGYTF	TGTGCCAGCAGTGGAGCCGGGACAGCATATGGCTACACCTTC